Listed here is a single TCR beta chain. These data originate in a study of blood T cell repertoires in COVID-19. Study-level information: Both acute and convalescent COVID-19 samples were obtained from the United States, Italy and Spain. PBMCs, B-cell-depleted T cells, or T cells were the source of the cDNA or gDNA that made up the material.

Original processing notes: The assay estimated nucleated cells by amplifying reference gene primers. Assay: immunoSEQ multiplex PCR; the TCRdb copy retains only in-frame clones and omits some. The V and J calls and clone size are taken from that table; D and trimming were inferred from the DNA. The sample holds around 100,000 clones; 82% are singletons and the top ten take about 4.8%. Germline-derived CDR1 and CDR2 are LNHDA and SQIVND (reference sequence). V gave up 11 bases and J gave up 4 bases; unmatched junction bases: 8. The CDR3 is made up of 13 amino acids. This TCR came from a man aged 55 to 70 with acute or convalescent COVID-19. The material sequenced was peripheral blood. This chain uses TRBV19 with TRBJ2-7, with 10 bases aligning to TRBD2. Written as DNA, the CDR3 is TGTGCCTGTACCGGGACTAGCGCATACGAGCAGTACTTC. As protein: CACTGTSAYEQYF.